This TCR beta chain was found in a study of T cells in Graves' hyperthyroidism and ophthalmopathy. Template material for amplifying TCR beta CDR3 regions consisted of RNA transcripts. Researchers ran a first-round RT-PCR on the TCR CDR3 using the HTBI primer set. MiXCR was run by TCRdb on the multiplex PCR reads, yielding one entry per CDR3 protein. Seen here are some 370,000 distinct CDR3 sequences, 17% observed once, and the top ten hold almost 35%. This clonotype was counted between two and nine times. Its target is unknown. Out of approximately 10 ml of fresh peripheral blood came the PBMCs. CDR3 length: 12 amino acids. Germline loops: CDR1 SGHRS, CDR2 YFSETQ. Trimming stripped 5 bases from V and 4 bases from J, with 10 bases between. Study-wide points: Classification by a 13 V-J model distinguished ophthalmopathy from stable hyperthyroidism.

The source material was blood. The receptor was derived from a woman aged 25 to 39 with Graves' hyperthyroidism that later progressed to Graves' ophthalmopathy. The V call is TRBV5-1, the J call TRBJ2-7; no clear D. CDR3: CASSLTKYEQYF. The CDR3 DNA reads TGCGCCAGCAGTCTGACGAAATACGAGCAGTACTTC.